This T cell receptor (beta chain) was observed in a study of T-cell reconstitution after alpha-beta-depleted transplantation in children. Study-wide results and caveats: After transplant, at about two months, alpha-beta T cells were reportedly derived from several hundred expanded graft clones. Among T cells one year after transplant, newly produced cells accounted for most counts and diversity.

Preparation of the TCRbeta library was carried out with unique molecular identifiers. TCRdb re-called the PCR reads through MiXCR, storing one row per CDR3 protein. This table holds almost 600,000 distinct CDR3 sequences, 27% found once. Deletions cut 2 bases from V and 0 bases from J, with 10 bases between. CDR1 and CDR2 (germline): DFQATT, SNEGSKA (reference sequence). The CDR3 totals 15 residues. This clonotype was seen a handful of times. Its target is unknown. Sequenced here: PBMCs, sampled before TCRalphabeta/CD19-depleted stem cell transplant. This chain links TRBV20-1 with TRBJ2-2; weak D call: TRBD1 (5 bases). This TCR derives from a boy in the first two years of life with Wiskott-Aldrich syndrome, due to receive a stem cell transplant. CDR3 bases: TGCAGTGCTAGACGACAGTCGCCGAACACCGGGGAGCTGTTTTTT. Its translation is CSARRQSPNTGELFF.